This is a list of T cell receptor beta chains from one sample in a study of CD8+ T cells in alopecia areata. TCRdb's table, derived via immunoSEQ multiplex PCR, lists solely in-frame clones and lacks some. In the table there are about 250,000 clones, about two thirds of which are singletons. The sequenced sample was CD4+ T cells sorted from blood, obtained at week 0. These receptors all come from a human donor with alopecia areata. The CDR3 runs from the conserved cysteine through the conserved F or W. D genes are given only for firm matches. The size entry is marked missing in some rows and otherwise reads once, few, many or a size class.

V gene: TRBV6-5
clone size: .
D gene: TRBD1
J gene: TRBJ1-5
CDR3 DNA: TGTGCCAGCAGTACTCACAGGGGTGGCAATCAGCCCCAGCATTTT
CDR3 protein: CASSTHRGGNQPQHF

V gene: TRBV5-1
clone size: .
D gene: TRBD1
J gene: TRBJ2-1
CDR3 DNA: TGCGCCAGCAGTCGACAGGGCTCCTACAATGAGCAGTTCTTC
CDR3 protein: CASSRQGSYNEQFF

V gene: TRBV27
clone size: .
D gene: .
J gene: TRBJ2-3
CDR3 DNA: TGTGCCAGCAGTTTTGGCGGCAACACAGATACGCAGTATTTT
CDR3 protein: CASSFGGNTDTQYF

V gene: TRBV9
clone size: few
D gene: .
J gene: TRBJ1-6
CDR3 DNA: TGTGCCAGCAGCATTCAAAATAATTCACCCCTCCACTTT
CDR3 protein: CASSIQNNSPLHF

V gene: TRBV27
clone size: few
D gene: .
J gene: TRBJ1-1
CDR3 DNA: TGTGCCAGCAGTCCCGGGACTTTGAACACTGAAGCTTTCTTT
CDR3 protein: CASSPGTLNTEAFF

V gene: TRBV30
clone size: .
D gene: .
J gene: TRBJ1-2
CDR3 DNA: TGTGCCTGGAACCCCGGGGGCTATGGCTACACCTTC
CDR3 protein: CAWNPGGYGYTF

V gene: TRBV5-1
clone size: .
D gene: .
J gene: TRBJ2-4
CDR3 DNA: TGCGCCAGCAGCCCGCCGGACAGCCAACCGAACATTCAGTACTTC
CDR3 protein: CASSPPDSQPNIQYF

V gene: TRBV30
clone size: .
D gene: TRBD2
J gene: TRBJ2-1
CDR3 DNA: TGTGCCTGGAGCGTTCTAGCGGGTATGGGCAATGAGCAGTTCTTC
CDR3 protein: CAWSVLAGMGNEQFF

V gene: TRBV5-6
clone size: .
D gene: TRBD1
J gene: TRBJ2-1
CDR3 DNA: TGTGCCAGCAGCCAGGGACAGCCTAGGGAGCAGTTCTTC
CDR3 protein: CASSQGQPREQFF

V gene: TRBV6-5
clone size: .
D gene: .
J gene: TRBJ1-5
CDR3 DNA: TGTGCCAGCAGCCCAGGGTTGGTGGCCAATCAGCCCCAGCATTTT
CDR3 protein: CASSPGLVANQPQHF

V gene: TRBV7-6
clone size: many
D gene: .
J gene: TRBJ2-7
CDR3 DNA: TGTGCCAGCAGCCCAAGGGAGGACTCCTACGAGCAGTACTTC
CDR3 protein: CASSPREDSYEQYF

V gene: TRBV30
clone size: .
D gene: TRBD1
J gene: TRBJ1-1
CDR3 DNA: TGTGCCAGAGACAGGGTGAACACTGAAGCTTTCTTT
CDR3 protein: CARDRVNTEAFF

V gene: TRBV12-5
clone size: .
D gene: .
J gene: TRBJ2-2
CDR3 DNA: TGTGCTAGTGGTGACCGGGACTCGACGAACACCGGGGAGCTGTTTTTT
CDR3 protein: CASGDRDSTNTGELFF

V gene: TRBV5-6
clone size: .
D gene: .
J gene: TRBJ2-1
CDR3 DNA: TGTGCCAGCAGCCCGGACGTTGGCCTCGAGCAGTTCTTC
CDR3 protein: CASSPDVGLEQFF

V gene: TRBV5-4
clone size: .
D gene: .
J gene: TRBJ2-7
CDR3 DNA: TGTGCCAGCGGTTCTGGGGAGTATGAGGACAAGCAGTACTTC
CDR3 protein: CASGSGEYEDKQYF

V gene: TRBV5-6
clone size: few
D gene: TRBD1
J gene: TRBJ1-3
CDR3 DNA: TGTGCCAGCAGCGGGGACAGCCGTACGGGAGGAAACACCATATATTTT
CDR3 protein: CASSGDSRTGGNTIYF

V gene: TRBV30
clone size: .
D gene: .
J gene: TRBJ2-5
CDR3 DNA: TGTGCCTGGCGGCTTCCCGGACAAGAGACCCAGTACTTC
CDR3 protein: CAWRLPGQETQYF

V gene: TRBV27
clone size: few
D gene: .
J gene: TRBJ2-7
CDR3 DNA: TGTGCCAGCAGTGGGGGAAGGGGCGATTCCTCCTACGAGCAGTACTTC
CDR3 protein: CASSGGRGDSSYEQYF

V gene: TRBV5-6
clone size: few
D gene: TRBD1
J gene: TRBJ2-1
CDR3 DNA: TGTGCCAGCAGCTTGCAAGGGGGCCCCTACAATGAGCAGTTCTTC
CDR3 protein: CASSLQGGPYNEQFF

V gene: TRBV7-9
clone size: .
D gene: TRBD1
J gene: TRBJ1-1
CDR3 DNA: TGTGCCAGCAGCTGGTGGACAGGGGGATTGAACACTGAAGCTTTCTTT
CDR3 protein: CASSWWTGGLNTEAFF

V gene: TRBV7-2
clone size: .
D gene: TRBD2
J gene: TRBJ2-7
CDR3 DNA: TGCGCCAGCAGCCAAGATACGCTAGCGGGGGAATACGAGCAGTACTTC
CDR3 protein: CASSQDTLAGEYEQYF

V gene: TRBV9
clone size: .
D gene: .
J gene: TRBJ1-6
CDR3 DNA: TGTGCCAGCAGCCCCCGGGTCTCCTATAATTCACCCCTCCACTTT
CDR3 protein: CASSPRVSYNSPLHF

V gene: TRBV30
clone size: .
D gene: .
J gene: TRBJ1-4
CDR3 DNA: TGTGCCTGGAGTGTAACAGACGAAAAACTGTTTTTT
CDR3 protein: CAWSVTDEKLFF

V gene: TRBV30
clone size: .
D gene: .
J gene: TRBJ1-5
CDR3 DNA: TGTGCCTGGAGTGTACTGGGTAGCAATCAGCCCCAGCATTTT
CDR3 protein: CAWSVLGSNQPQHF

V gene: TRBV5-1
clone size: few
D gene: .
J gene: TRBJ1-5
CDR3 DNA: TGCGCCAGCAGCTTGGAAAGCAATCAGCCCCAGCATTTT
CDR3 protein: CASSLESNQPQHF

V gene: TRBV29-1
clone size: .
D gene: .
J gene: TRBJ2-7
CDR3 DNA: TGCAGCGTGACGGGACGGAATTCCTACGAGCAGTACTTC
CDR3 protein: CSVTGRNSYEQYF

V gene: TRBV4-3
clone size: few
D gene: TRBD1
J gene: TRBJ1-2
CDR3 DNA: TGCGCCAGCAGCCAAGCAGGGGGCGGCTATGGCTACACCTTC
CDR3 protein: CASSQAGGGYGYTF

V gene: TRBV4-3
clone size: .
D gene: TRBD2
J gene: TRBJ2-1
CDR3 DNA: TGCGCCAGCAGCCAAGTGGCTAGCGGGGGGTCAACGGGCTCCTACAATGAGCAGTTCTTC
CDR3 protein: CASSQVASGGSTGSYNEQFF

V gene: TRBV6-5
clone size: .
D gene: .
J gene: TRBJ1-1
CDR3 DNA: TGTGCCAGCAGGAAGGGGAGCACTGAAGCTTTCTTT
CDR3 protein: CASRKGSTEAFF

V gene: TRBV27
clone size: few
D gene: TRBD1
J gene: TRBJ1-6
CDR3 DNA: TGTGCCAGCAGATCGACAGGGACCAATTCACCCCTCCACTTT
CDR3 protein: CASRSTGTNSPLHF

V gene: TRBV2
clone size: once
D gene: .
J gene: TRBJ1-1
CDR3 DNA: TGTGCCAGCATGGGGACACCGAACACTGAAGCTTTCTTT
CDR3 protein: CASMGTPNTEAFF

V gene: TRBV6-6
clone size: .
D gene: .
J gene: TRBJ1-2
CDR3 DNA: TGTGCCAGCAGTTACTGGGAGGAAAACTATGGCTACACCTTC
CDR3 protein: CASSYWEENYGYTF

V gene: TRBV7-6
clone size: .
D gene: .
J gene: TRBJ1-1
CDR3 DNA: TGTGCCAGCAGTCACAGGGCTGGGACTGAAGCTTTCTTT
CDR3 protein: CASSHRAGTEAFF

V gene: TRBV29-1
clone size: .
D gene: .
J gene: TRBJ1-2
CDR3 DNA: TGCAGCGTTGCGGGGGGCGAGGGCTACACCTTC
CDR3 protein: CSVAGGEGYTF

V gene: TRBV2
clone size: once
D gene: .
J gene: TRBJ1-5
CDR3 DNA: TGTGCCAGCACCGGGGAGAGCAATCAGCCCCAGCATTTT
CDR3 protein: CASTGESNQPQHF

V gene: TRBV10-3
clone size: .
D gene: .
J gene: TRBJ2-2
CDR3 DNA: TGTGCCATCGCGCGCACCGACACCGGGGAGCTGTTTTTT
CDR3 protein: CAIARTDTGELFF

V gene: TRBV7-9
clone size: .
D gene: .
J gene: TRBJ2-5
CDR3 DNA: TGTGCCAGCAGCTTTCACAGAGAAAGGGAGACCCAGTACTTC
CDR3 protein: CASSFHRERETQYF

V gene: TRBV6-6
clone size: .
D gene: .
J gene: TRBJ2-7
CDR3 DNA: TGTGCCAGCAGTTTAGGGGAGTCCTACGAGCAGTACTTC
CDR3 protein: CASSLGESYEQYF

V gene: TRBV27
clone size: few
D gene: .
J gene: TRBJ2-3
CDR3 DNA: TGTGCCAGCAGTTCTTACAGCCTAACAGATACGCAGTATTTT
CDR3 protein: CASSSYSLTDTQYF

V gene: TRBV9
clone size: .
D gene: TRBD2
J gene: TRBJ2-5
CDR3 DNA: TGTGCCAGCAGCCTCCTAAGCGGGGGGCCCGAAGAGACCCAGTACTTC
CDR3 protein: CASSLLSGGPEETQYF

V gene: TRBV27
clone size: .
D gene: TRBD1
J gene: TRBJ1-2
CDR3 DNA: TGTGCCAGTAGACAGGGGAGGGTTAACTATGGCTACACCTTC
CDR3 protein: CASRQGRVNYGYTF

V gene: TRBV25-1
clone size: few
D gene: .
J gene: TRBJ1-3
CDR3 DNA: TGTGCCAGCGGAGTGAGCTCTGGAAACACCATATATTTT
CDR3 protein: CASGVSSGNTIYF

V gene: TRBV30
clone size: .
D gene: .
J gene: TRBJ1-1
CDR3 DNA: TGTGCCTGGAGTGGACGCCGGGACACTGAAGCTTTCTTT
CDR3 protein: CAWSGRRDTEAFF

V gene: TRBV7-9
clone size: .
D gene: TRBD1
J gene: TRBJ2-5
CDR3 DNA: TGTGCCAGCAGCTCCTCCGGGACAGGGGGGACCCAGTACTTC
CDR3 protein: CASSSSGTGGTQYF

V gene: TRBV5-1
clone size: .
D gene: .
J gene: TRBJ1-5
CDR3 DNA: TGCGCCAGCAGCCTGGACCACACTCAGCCCCAGCATTTT
CDR3 protein: CASSLDHTQPQHF

V gene: TRBV4-1
clone size: .
D gene: TRBD1
J gene: TRBJ1-4
CDR3 DNA: TGCGCCAGCAGCCCTTGGGACAGGGGGTTTGAAAAACTGTTTTTT
CDR3 protein: CASSPWDRGFEKLFF

V gene: TRBV7-2
clone size: .
D gene: .
J gene: TRBJ2-3
CDR3 DNA: TGTGCCAGCAGCTTTACGAGGGCAGAAGATACGCAGTATTTT
CDR3 protein: CASSFTRAEDTQYF

V gene: TRBV30
clone size: .
D gene: .
J gene: TRBJ1-5
CDR3 DNA: TGTGCCTGGAGTACAGGGAATCATCAGCCCCAGCATTTT
CDR3 protein: CAWSTGNHQPQHF

V gene: TRBV30
clone size: .
D gene: .
J gene: TRBJ1-5
CDR3 DNA: TGTGCCTGGAGTGTAAGGGGCGGAAACCAGCCCCAGCATTTT
CDR3 protein: CAWSVRGGNQPQHF

V gene: TRBV5-6
clone size: .
D gene: TRBD1
J gene: TRBJ1-2
CDR3 DNA: TGTGCCAGCAGCGATGGTCCGGGACAGGGGGCTGGCTACACCTTC
CDR3 protein: CASSDGPGQGAGYTF

V gene: TRBV5-1
clone size: few
D gene: TRBD1
J gene: TRBJ1-1
CDR3 DNA: TGCGCCAGCAGCTTGGGGCCAGACAGGGAAACTGAAGCTTTCTTT
CDR3 protein: CASSLGPDRETEAFF